Shown below are 15 T cell receptor beta chains from a single sample sequenced in a study of blood T cell repertoires in COVID-19. Produced via immunoSEQ multiplex PCR; TCRdb's table is partial and in-frame only. Of a few hundred thousand clones in the sample, roughly 85% were seen once. Sequenced: peripheral blood. These receptors were collected from a woman aged 18-35 years with acute or convalescent COVID-19.

J is TRBJ2-4 and V is TRBV5-4; 8 positions match TRBD1. The CDR3 length is 19 residues. Trimming took 4 bases from V and 3 from J; bases not matched to a gene: 18. Germline CDR1 and CDR2: SGHNT and YYREEE (reference sequence). The CDR3 sequence is CASSGPHGTGPAGKNIQYF. In DNA form, the CDR3 reads TGTGCCAGCAGCGGACCGCACGGGACAGGACCGGCGGGCAAAAACATTCAGTACTTC.

The CDR3 DNA is TGTGCCAGCTCACCACAGGCGGGAGGGCCTTCTGAGCAGTTCTTC. It yields the protein CASSPQAGGPSEQFF. This chain uses TRBV18 with TRBJ2-1, with TRBD2 matching 9 bases. Germline-derived CDR1 and CDR2 are KGHSH and LQKENI. This CDR3 is built from 15 residues. Trimming removed 1 base from V and 9 bases from J; junction bases left unmatched: 7.

V is TRBV19 and J is TRBJ1-5; 8 bases match TRBD1. The CDR3 is 13 amino acids. Germline CDR1 LNHDA, CDR2 SQIVND (reference sequence). V dropped 7 bases and J dropped 15; count of bases not matched to a gene: 14. The CDR3 DNA follows: TGTGCCAGTATGGACAGGGTGAAAGGAATTGGGCATTTT. It is translated as CASMDRVKGIGHF. The full variable domain, completed using reference TRBV19 and TRBJ1-5, is DGGITQSPKYLFRKEGQNVTLSCEQNLNHDAMYWYRQDPGQGLRLIYYSQIVNDFQKGDIAEGYSVSREKKESFPLTVTSAQKNPTAFYLCASMDRVKGIGHFGDGTRLSIL.

The chain uses TRBV5-7 and TRBJ1-3; 9 nucleotides align to TRBD1. TRBV5-7 is flagged as an ORF with uncertain function. V gave up 0 bases and J gave up 3 bases; unmatched junction bases: 7. This CDR3 contains 17 residues. This chain's CDR3 is CASSLEGQGLFGNTIYF. CDR3 coding DNA: TGTGCCAGCAGCTTGGAAGGACAGGGGTTGTTTGGAAACACCATATATTTT.

Concerning this clone: The sample carries other DNA sequences with the same CDR3. The gene calls are TRBV19 and TRBJ2-6; the D gene is possibly TRBD2 (5 bases). Trimming removed 3 bases from V and 4 bases from J, with 10 bases in between. The CDR3 length is 15 residues. CDR1 is LNHDA and CDR2 is SQIVND in the germline V gene (reference sequence). CDR3 nucleotides: TGTGCCAGTAGTATTTCGGGGTCGGGGGCCAACGTCCTGACTTTC. It is translated as CASSISGSGANVLTF.

The chain uses TRBV9 and TRBJ2-1; D unresolved. Germline V gene sequence: CDR1 SGDLS, CDR2 YYNGEE. CDR3 length: 14 residues. V lost 0 bases and J 1 base, leaving 5 bases between the germline ends. The CDR3 sequence: CASSVERSYNEQFF. The DNA of the CDR3 is TGTGCCAGCAGCGTAGAACGGTCCTACAATGAGCAGTTCTTC.

This chain uses TRBV11-2 with TRBJ2-3; no clear D gene. Trimming removed 5 bases from V and 2 bases from J, with 11 bases in between. In germline, CDR1 is SGHAT, CDR2 FQNNGV. This CDR3 contains 14 residues. The CDR3 loop reads CASSRGVSTDTQYF. DNA of the CDR3: TGTGCCAGCAGCAGAGGAGTCTCCACAGATACGCAGTATTTT.

Here the CDR3 DNA reads TGCAGCGTTGTTCGGCAAGGGGCCAAGGCGGGAATCTACAATGAGCAGTTCTTC. This encodes CSVVRQGAKAGIYNEQFF. This sequence joins TRBV29-1 and TRBJ2-1, with D tentatively TRBD2 (6 bases). Deletions cut 4 bases from V and 3 bases from J, with 25 bases between. Germline CDR1 is SQVTM and CDR2 is ANQGSEA. The CDR3 consists of 18 residues.

The chain combines TRBV27 with TRBJ2-1; 7 positions agree with TRBD1. The CDR3 covers 14 residues. Unmatched junction bases numbered 7, after V lost 5 bases and J lost 6 bases. Germline CDR1 is MNHEY and CDR2 is SMNVEV (reference sequence). CDR3 nucleotide sequence: TGTGCCAGCAGTAGACAGGGACCCTCCAATGAGCAGTTCTTC. Translation: CASSRQGPSNEQFF.

J is TRBJ1-4 and V is TRBV9; no clear D gene. CDR3 length: 14 amino acids. Trimming shortened V by 0 bases and J by 10 bases, and 13 bases separated the two germline ends. In germline, CDR1 is SGDLS, CDR2 YYNGEE. CDR3 residues: CASSVGGSGRKLFF. DNA for the CDR3: TGTGCCAGCAGCGTAGGAGGGTCCGGCCGAAAACTGTTTTTT. Based on the CDR3 plus reference TRBV9 and TRBJ1-4, the full variable domain is DSGVTQTPKHLITATGQRVTLRCSPRSGDLSVYWYQQSLDQGLQFLIQYYNGEERAKGNILERFSAQQFPDLHSELNLSSLELGDSALYFCASSVGGSGRKLFFGSGTQLSVL.

V is TRBV5-1 and J is TRBJ2-4; 9 nucleotides agree with TRBD2. V dropped 0 bases and J dropped 7; count of bases not matched to a gene: 8. This CDR3 region has 16 residues. The V gene's germline CDR1 is SGHRS and CDR2 YFSETQ. As DNA, the CDR3 is TGCGCCAGCAGCTTGGCCGGACTAGCGTACGGGAACATTCAGTACTTC. The encoded protein is CASSLAGLAYGNIQYF.

The chain is built from TRBV24-1 and TRBJ2-2, with a weak D call TRBD1 (6 bases). CDR1 KGHDR and CDR2 SFDVKD come from the germline V gene. This CDR3 has 15 amino acids. The V end lost 7 bases, the J end lost 1 base, and 12 bases lay between the germline ends. The CDR3 DNA is TGTGCCACCAGGGGGGCCACAGGGAACACCGGGGAGCTGTTTTTT. Protein product: CATRGATGNTGELFF.

The chain carries TRBV3-1 (or the pseudogene TRBV3-2) and TRBJ1-6, with D possibly TRBD1 on 5 matching bases. This CDR3 is 16 amino acids long. Germline CDR1 and CDR2: LGHDT and YNNKEL (reference sequence). The V end was cut by 0 bases, the J end by 9 bases, with 15 bases between. For the CDR3, the DNA is TGTGCCAGCAGCCAAGAAGGACAATCCGTTGGTTCACCCCTCCACTTT. Translated, it gives CASSQEGQSVGSPLHF.

The gene calls are TRBV4-3 and TRBJ2-7; no definite D call. Trimming took 1 base from V and 6 from J, leaving 13 bases between them. CDR1 and CDR2 (germline): LGHNA, YSLEER. The length of the CDR3 is 14 residues. In DNA form, the CDR3 reads TGCGCCAGCAGCCAAGTGAATGAGCGCTTCGAGCAGTACTTC. This gives the protein CASSQVNERFEQYF.

The chain carries TRBV3-1 (or the pseudogene TRBV3-2) and TRBJ1-5; tentative D call: TRBD1 (6 bases). The CDR3 is 16 amino acids. The V gene's germline CDR1 is LGHDT and CDR2 YNNKEL (reference sequence). The V end lost 2 bases, the J end lost 3 bases, and 14 bases lay between the germline ends. CDR3 DNA sequence: TGTGCCAGCAGCCAAACCAGGGGATCGGCCAATCAGCCCCAGCATTTT. The encoded protein is CASSQTRGSANQPQHF.